This T cell receptor (beta chain) was recovered during a study of cytomegalovirus exposure and HLA in healthy donors (dated 2017 in TCRdb). Regarding the research as a whole: An earlier analysis of several hundred of the donors reported 250 to 300 Gb of sequence data and more than 90 million unique TCR beta sequences from 150 million to 200 million T cells. An earlier analysis of roughly 600 of the donors used high-throughput TCR beta sequencing to judge whether each TCR beta V gene segment behaved as functional or pseudogenic. Of the roughly 390 genotyped donors, approximately 81% were placed in the genetic ancestry cluster associated with self-reported Caucasian donors. The study profiled the T cell repertoires of hundreds of subjects by immunosequencing and related them to cytomegalovirus serostatus. Along with the roughly 700-subject first cohort, a separate validation cohort of roughly 110 different subjects was used. Across some 400 genotyped donors of the cohort, an average of about 240,000 unique TCR beta nucleotide sequences per donor were sequenced, and roughly 17% of those sequences were non-productive. High-throughput TCR immunosequencing, statistical association of individual TCRs with disease status, and machine learning were combined to predict cytomegalovirus infection status. Genome-wide SNP genotypes for about 65% of the roughly 670 donors were used in a later genetic analysis, which treated that subset as a discovery cohort. Five DR-DQ haplotypes were treated as single units for association and clustering because of strong linkage in the cohort. All discovery cohort repertoires had been generated on a single sequencing platform. An early release that covered about 640 HLA-typed donors contained about 300 gigabases of sequencing data and around 85 million unique TCR sequences. To study patterns of TCR occurrence, a later analysis re-analyzed previously published TCR beta repertoires from 500 to 850 donors and added high-resolution HLA genotyping. The aim of the study was to test whether cataloging public T cell receptors could identify signatures of past pathogen exposure. Class I and class II HLA loci were covered by the typing at four-digit resolution. Alongside the repertoire data, information on donor age, sex, ethnicity and CMV serostatus was compiled. The number of typed donors differed by locus: about 629-630 for A, B, C, DRB1 and DQB1; some 500 for DQA1; some 590 for DPA1; and approximately 450 for DPB1. In the later analysis, no new phenotypic data were used to find candidate immune exposures; instead, reliance was placed on TCR beta sequences and their occurrence across donors. Results the study describes overall, beyond this receptor: Several of the top co-occurrence clusters appeared to be linked to parvovirus B19, influenza, CMV and Epstein-Barr virus, according to a later analysis. While some public TCRs were present in many individuals, most TCR sequences turned up only very rarely across donors. Because counts were too low, about 18 rarely observed V segments, including chromosome 9 orphons, were excluded from the earlier analysis of some 590 of the donors. The classifier was reported to diagnose cytomegalovirus status with high specificity and sensitivity in both the original cohort and the validation cohort. According to a later analysis, most CMV-associated TCR beta chains appeared to be HLA-restricted, and the HLA associations seemed to be driven largely by CMV exposure. According to a later analysis, TCR association rates differed among HLA loci, with DRB1 alleles showing the most associated TCRs and HLA-C alleles showing the fewest. According to the authors, the approach could potentially be generalized to other disease states and immunological phenotypes. A later genetic analysis reported fewer N-insertions in productive TCRs among donors in an Asian-associated ancestry cluster than the approximately 670-donor mean. A total of 150 or so TCR beta chains were listed by the study as associated with cytomegalovirus. Assigning TCR associations to individual alleles was difficult when HLA alleles, especially DR and DQ, strongly co-occurred. In this cohort, only TCR beta chains were sequenced, and detectable features were limited by the absence of alpha or paired-chain data. Correlated functional status among segregating V segments might be attributable to linkage disequilibrium, but an unknown experimental factor could not be ruled out. At a false discovery rate of 0.05, a later analysis linked around 15,000 TCR beta sequences to specific HLA alleles. In vitro tests confirmed that three of the cytomegalovirus-associated TCR beta chains recognize cytomegalovirus antigens. The 87-base-pair reads could not distinguish some IMGT-functional V segments, including TRBV6-2 and TRBV6-3, so those segments were excluded. Presence/absence analyses assumed roughly uniform sequencing depth across donors, an assumption that may not hold. A later analysis found that HLA-associated TCR beta chains were more clonally expanded and had lower generation probabilities than equally common non-associated chains. CMV serostatus was the only immune exposure information available for the cohort. An association between a missense DCLRE1C variant and V-gene and J-gene trimming of TCR beta chains was found in a later genetic analysis and replicated in an independent cohort. The sequencing pipeline was judged likely to have produced a cluster of highly shared sequence variants as a technical artifact. Because HLA typing was unavailable for some donors at each locus, only the typed subset was used in association tests. A further reported finding was that TCR beta sequences accurately predicted the HLA-A and HLA-B alleles for most subjects in the first cohort. An earlier analysis of approximately 500 of the donors showed that most TCR beta V segments appeared in productive rearrangements either about 90% or about 30% of the time, which broadly matched IMGT annotations.

Preparation of the library involved the immunoSEQ multiplex PCR assay. The multiplex PCR relied on a mix of 60 forward primers for TCR Vbeta segments and 13 reverse primers for TCR Jbeta segments. The CDR3 region of rearranged TCR beta genes was amplified from genomic DNA with a multiplex PCR assay. On the Illumina HiSeq System, the amplified TCR beta libraries were sequenced as 87-base-pair reads. As for how the authors treated the data: In a later analysis, about 80 million unique TCR beta chains were counted across the 500 to 850 repertoires, and around 10 million of these chains were shared by at least two donors. Raw reads were error-corrected and collapsed into unique sequences with a nearest-neighbor algorithm that merged closely related sequences to remove PCR and sequencing errors. To assign V, D and J gene segments, CDR3 sequences were aligned to IMGT reference sequences. For a sequence to be retained, a match of at least six nucleotides was required to both a V gene segment and a J gene segment. Rearrangements were called productive when the CDR3 lacked stop codons and stayed in frame with V and J; all others were non-productive. CDR3 was defined by IMGT convention, running from the second conserved V-encoded cysteine to the conserved J-encoded phenylalanine. In an earlier analysis of roughly 580 of the donors, sequences lacking an unambiguous match to a single V gene segment were excluded. An earlier analysis of about 600 of the donors called V segments functional above 56.7% productive rearrangements and segregating when the between-donor standard deviation exceeded 5%. A statistical classification framework was built to diagnose cytomegalovirus status from the catalog of TCR beta chain sequences. In a later analysis, TCR nucleotide sequences were compared against IMGT/GENE-DB human TR gene sequences so that V and J genes could be assigned. A later analysis assigned CDR3 sequences and most-parsimonious VDJ recombination scenarios with the TCRdist pipeline. In a later analysis, every TCR beta chain was defined by the combination of its CDR3 amino acid sequence and its V-gene family, and reads without a unique V-gene family were dropped. A later analysis removed over 500 highly shared, low-generation-probability nucleotide sequences to deal with suspected cross-contamination and a sequencing artifact. For each public chain, a later analysis derived a clonal expansion index from normalized ranks of inferred template counts within each repertoire. In a later analysis, generation probabilities were computed with a VDJ recombination model fitted to out-of-frame rearrangements, and the resulting probabilities were checked against IGoR. Hypergeometric tests were used in a later analysis to score TCR-TCR, TCR-HLA and TCR-CMV co-occurrence, with a repertoire-size bias correction applied to the TCR pairs. To estimate false discovery rates, a later analysis permuted the HLA or CMV assignments 20 times. In a later analysis, co-occurring TCRs were grouped using DBSCAN, and TCRdist sequence similarity was added for clustering within HLA-allele-positive subsets. Repertoires with fewer than 30,000 or more than 120,000 public chains, plus five repertoires with anomalous nucleotide sharing, were excluded from co-occurrence clustering. Imported from immuneACCESS, the table was reduced by TCRdb to in-frame sequences with V and J called. These copies leave out some clones; in studies compared against another copy, an unresolved V gene accounts for under half, and the cause of the remainder is not known. The DNA gave D and trimming, while V, J and clone size come from that table. Here the sample has around 210,000 clones; approximately 79% occur a single time. The biggest ten clones account for about 1.5% of the sample.

In total, roughly 670 healthy bone marrow donors made up the cohort. Cohort members were all nominally healthy when sampled, although unrecorded immune exposures were likely present. The donor tested CMV seronegative and was one of the 352 seronegative cohort members. A peripheral blood sample was collected from each donor, and TCR beta sequencing was performed on peripheral blood mononuclear cells. Genomic DNA was extracted from the blood cell samples with the Qiagen DNeasy Blood Extraction Kit. Via the germline V gene (reference sequence), CDR1 is SGHKS and CDR2 YYEKEE. The CDR3 starts with the cysteine, ends with the phenylalanine, and has 13 residues. Only CDR3 DNA is held: 39 bases, read in frame from base 1. V is reduced by 3 bases and J by 5 bases, leaving a spacing of 12 bases between them. This clone was seen a single time. This receptor's antigen is unknown. Base quality data are lacking; no much larger clone is found one base away.

The receptor chain draws on TRBV5-5 and TRBJ2-7; the D segment cannot be called with confidence. This receptor was taken from a man in his fifties in good health and CMV-seronegative. Material for sequencing was PBMCs. The CDR3 amino acid sequence is: CASSSENYHEQYF. The DNA sequence is TGTGCCAGCAGCTCCGAGAACTACCACGAGCAGTACTTC.